This T cell receptor (beta chain) was observed in a study of T cell responses to AZD1222 COVID-19 vaccine. The study, taken as a whole, reports: Recipients of two AZD1222 doses showed rising Spike-specific TCR breadth and depth. Among AZD1222 vaccinees, only five to seven were seropositive at baseline. Repertoires were obtained only post-peak T cell response. There were mostly white British donors and more females than males, and clonal diversity was possibly underestimated.

The count of this clone is one. Its antigen is still unknown. Assay: immunoSEQ multiplex PCR; the TCRdb copy retains only in-frame clones and omits some. Of 120,000 or so clones listed, 80% to 90% were seen once; the top ten hold roughly 5.4%. Germline trimming cut 3 bases from V and 6 bases from J; bases unmatched to any gene: 7. The CDR3 spans 15 residues. CDR1 is LGHNA and CDR2 is YNFKEQ in the germline V gene. The sample consisted of peripheral blood, taken on day 0 of AZD1222 vaccination. The chain has TRBV4-2 and TRBJ1-5, with 8 bases matching TRBD1. This clonotype was sampled from an adult in good health. This CDR3 reads CASSHPRQGSQPQHF. CDR3 nucleotide sequence: TGTGCCAGCAGCCACCCTCGACAGGGGAGTCAGCCCCAGCATTTT.